A single sample gave rise to the 21 T cell receptor beta chains below, sequenced in a study of post-analysis software for immune sequencing data. Tagging with unique molecular identifiers was a feature of the TCR beta cDNA libraries. TCRdb fed the PCR reads into MiXCR, producing one record per CDR3 protein. The sample consists of 740,000 or so distinct CDR3 sequences, approximately 53% of them appearing once. No antigens are known for them. Study-wide results and caveats: Included in a set of five TRBV segments more frequent in patients than controls were TRBV5-6, TRBV5-1 and TRBV20-1.

Sequencing input: blood. The receptor set was obtained from a girl between 5 and 17 years old with multiple sclerosis.

The chain couples TRBV13 to TRBJ2-7; 9 bases map to TRBD2. The ends lost 5 bases at V and 3 bases at J; junction bases unmatched: 8. The CDR3 is 15 residues long. Germline loops: CDR1 PRHDT, CDR2 FYEKMQ (reference sequence). This chain's CDR3 is CASSPPSGEDYEQYF. CDR3 in DNA: TGTGCCAGCAGCCCTCCTAGCGGGGAAGACTACGAGCAGTACTTC.

The chain carries TRBV29-1 and TRBJ1-2; 7 nucleotides match TRBD1. Germline trimming cut 5 bases from V and 6 bases from J; bases unmatched to any gene: 3. The CDR3 is made up of 11 amino acids. CDR1 is SQVTM and CDR2 is ANQGSEA in the germline V gene. This CDR3 is CSVQDRNGYTF. Here the CDR3 DNA reads TGCAGCGTTCAGGACAGGAATGGCTACACCTTC. Full variable domain (outside the CDR3, taken from reference TRBV29-1 and TRBJ1-2): SAVISQKPSRDICQRGTSLTIQCQVDSQVTMMFWYRQQPGQSLTLIATANQGSEATYESGFVIDKFPISRPNLTFSTLTVSNMSPEDSSIYLCSVQDRNGYTFGSGTRLTVV.

For the CDR3, the DNA is TGTGCCAGCAGGGGGGACAGGGGGCGAGAGACCCAGTACTTC. Translation gives CASRGDRGRETQYF. The chain employs TRBV2 and TRBJ2-5; TRBD1 aligns across 12 bases. The CDR3 consists of 14 residues. CDR1 is SNHLY and CDR2 is FYNNEI in the germline V gene. The V gene end was trimmed by 6 bases and the J gene end by 4 bases; junction bases not matched to a gene: 3.

The gene calls are TRBV2 and TRBJ1-4; 9 positions match TRBD1. Germline CDR1 SNHLY, CDR2 FYNNEI. This CDR3 is 13 amino acids long. V lost 5 bases and J lost 8; bases outside the gene matches: 3. The CDR3: CASSHRGQEKLFF. DNA for the CDR3: TGTGCCAGCAGTCACAGGGGGCAAGAAAAACTGTTTTTT.

This chain links TRBV5-1 with TRBJ1-2; D perhaps matches TRBD1 (5 bases). The CDR3 is 17 amino acids. In germline, CDR1 is SGHRS, CDR2 YFSETQ. The V and J ends lost 3 bases and 3 bases respectively, with 21 bases between them. The CDR3 here is CASSSSVSAEGDYGYTF. CDR3 nucleotides: TGCGCCAGCAGCTCGTCCGTCTCGGCCGAAGGGGACTATGGCTACACCTTC.

The V gene is TRBV4-1, the J gene TRBJ1-3; a weak D match, TRBD1 (6 bases). The germline V gene has CDR1 MGHRA and CDR2 YSYEKL. V lost 4 bases, J lost 3 bases, and 16 bases lay in between. The CDR3 consists of 16 residues. The CDR3 sequence is CASSRNGQQNGNTIYF. Here the CDR3 DNA reads TGCGCCAGCAGCCGTAACGGACAGCAGAATGGAAACACCATATATTTT.

The chain recombines TRBV10-3 with TRBJ2-5; the D gene is possibly TRBD1 (5 bases). The J call may be faulty, since TRBJ2-7 better matches the DNA end. CDR1 is ENHRY, CDR2 SYGVKD, per germline. The CDR3 runs to 13 residues. As DNA, the CDR3 is TGTGCCATCAGTGAGCCAGGGTCCCACGAGCAGTACTTC. Protein: CAISEPGSHEQYF.

The chain recombines TRBV30 with TRBJ1-6, with D uncertain. V was shortened by 4 bases and J by 14 bases, with 12 bases between the two germline ends. Looked up from germline, CDR1 is GTSNPN and CDR2 is SVGIG (reference sequence). This CDR3 has 11 amino acids. CDR3 loop: CAWIMRLTLHF. As DNA, the CDR3 is TGTGCCTGGATCATGAGGCTCACCCTCCACTTT.

This clonotype appeared a few times. The gene calls are TRBV6-1 and TRBJ1-1; D might be TRBD1 (5 bases). The V gene lost 4 bases and the J gene lost 1 base, with 13 bases spanning the gap. The CDR3 covers 15 residues. The germline V gene encodes CDR1 MNHNS and CDR2 SASEGT. CDR3 residues: CASSAFQGPNTEAFF. The CDR3 coding sequence is TGTGCCAGCAGTGCTTTCCAGGGACCGAACACTGAAGCTTTCTTT.

The rearrangement joins TRBV11-2 to TRBJ2-1, with TRBD2 as a possible D gene (5 bases). The V end lost 4 bases, the J end lost 5 bases, and 12 bases lay between the germline ends. Germline CDR1 SGHAT, CDR2 FQNNGV. The CDR3 has 14 residues. CDR3 sequence: CASSSERANNEQFF. CDR3 DNA: TGTGCCAGCAGCTCCGAGAGGGCAAACAATGAGCAGTTCTTC. Full variable domain (outside the CDR3, taken from reference TRBV11-2 and TRBJ2-1): EAGVAQSPRYKIIEKRQSVAFWCNPISGHATLYWYQQILGQGPKLLIQFQNNGVVDDSQLPKDRFSAERLKGVDSTLKIQPAKLEDSAVYLCASSSERANNEQFFGPGTRLTVL.

This clonotype turned up a few times. The chain joins TRBV7-3 to TRBJ2-5; no definite D call. The CDR3 is made up of 13 amino acids. The V and J ends lost 2 bases and 4 bases respectively, with 8 bases between them. Germline values: CDR1 SGHTA, CDR2 FQGTGA. CDR3 protein: CASSLFPPETQYF. The CDR3 DNA reads as TGTGCCAGCAGCTTATTTCCCCCAGAGACCCAGTACTTC.

The rearrangement joins TRBV20-1 to TRBJ2-7; a weak D match, TRBD2 (6 bases). Trimming took off 3 bases at V and 7 bases at J, with 16 bases between the two ends. The germline V gene has CDR1 DFQATT and CDR2 SNEGSKA (reference sequence). The CDR3 runs to 13 residues. CDR3 DNA sequence: TGCAGTGCTAGTGTACGTGCGGGGTGGGAGCAGTACTTC. Protein product: CSASVRAGWEQYF.

The chain couples TRBV29-1 to TRBJ1-2; D is uncertain. Trimming cost V 7 bases and J 1 base, with 7 bases left between them. The CDR3 spans 11 residues. Germline values: CDR1 SQVTM, CDR2 ANQGSEA. The CDR3 here is CSAIINYGYTF. CDR3 coding DNA: TGCAGCGCTATAATTAACTATGGCTACACCTTC.

This clonotype was picked up a small number of times. The rearrangement joins TRBV5-1 to TRBJ2-7; weak D call: TRBD2 (6 bases). The germline V gene encodes CDR1 SGHRS and CDR2 YFSETQ. The ends were cut back, 4 bases at V and 2 bases at J, with 13 bases in the middle. The CDR3 loop spans 14 amino acids. The CDR3 sequence is CASSPDLATYEQYF. The DNA for the CDR3 is TGCGCCAGCAGCCCCGATCTAGCGACCTACGAGCAGTACTTC.

The count of this clonotype is one. J is TRBJ1-1 and V is TRBV12-3 or TRBV12-4; the D is unclear. CDR3 length: 12 amino acids. Trimming removed 3 bases from V and 11 bases from J, with 13 bases in between. As DNA, the CDR3 is TGTGCCAGCAGTTTTGTTTGGTCTGTGGCTTTCTTT. Translating it yields CASSFVWSVAFF.

The V and J genes are TRBV5-6 and TRBJ2-7; D unresolved. This CDR3 has 14 amino acids. Trimming took 3 bases from V and 0 from J, leaving 10 bases between them. Germline V CDR1 and CDR2: SGHDT, YYEEEE. The CDR3 nucleotides read TGTGCCAGCAGCTACAGACGGAACTCCTACGAGCAGTACTTC. Translating it yields CASSYRRNSYEQYF.

This clonotype was picked up a small number of times. V gene TRBV29-1 combines with J gene TRBJ2-7; weak D call: TRBD1 (5 bases). The assigned J gene may be wrong: the sequence end matches TRBJ2-1 better. The CDR3 is made up of 11 amino acids. Germline lookup yields CDR1 SQVTM and CDR2 ANQGSEA. The chain's CDR3 is CSVWGSDEQFF. The DNA of the CDR3 is TGCAGCGTTTGGGGCTCCGATGAGCAGTTCTTC.

This clonotype was counted between two and nine times. The J gene is TRBJ2-4, the V gene TRBV29-1, with 7 bases fitting TRBD1. The CDR3 runs to 15 residues. Looked up from germline, CDR1 is SQVTM and CDR2 is ANQGSEA. V lost 6 bases, J lost 7 bases, and 15 bases stayed unmatched. The CDR3 protein is CSVESRSQGVNIQYF. The CDR3 nucleotides read TGCAGCGTCGAATCCCGATCTCAGGGGGTGAACATTCAGTACTTC.

The J gene is TRBJ2-1, the V gene TRBV28, with TRBD2 identical over 12 bases. This CDR3 region has 16 residues. J gave up 7 bases and V 1 base, and 5 bases lay outside the gene matches. CDR1 is MDHEN and CDR2 is SYDVKM in the germline V gene. Here the CDR3 DNA reads TGTGCCAGCAGTTTATTTCTAGCGGGGGGGCATAATGAGCAGTTCTTC. Its protein is CASSLFLAGGHNEQFF.

V usage is TRBV7-2 and J usage is TRBJ1-1; 7 bases line up with TRBD1. This CDR3 spans 15 amino acids. J lost 4 bases, V lost 5 bases, and 10 bases had no gene match. In germline, CDR1 is SGHTA, CDR2 FQGNSA. CDR3 residues: CASSTTTQGRTEAFF. The CDR3 DNA reads as TGTGCCAGCAGCACAACGACACAGGGGCGCACTGAAGCTTTCTTT.

This chain connects TRBV12-3 or TRBV12-4 to TRBJ1-1; D not certain. The CDR3 totals 13 residues. Trimming left V 1 base short and J 3 bases short, with 6 bases between. The CDR3, as DNA: TGTGCCAGCAGTTTAGGACGGGACACTGAAGCTTTCTTT. Translation: CASSLGRDTEAFF.